Listed below are T cell receptor beta chains from one sample, sequenced in a study of post-analysis software for immune sequencing data. One entry per CDR3 protein, called by TCRdb with MiXCR from the PCR reads. The repertoire holds about 200,000 distinct CDR3 sequences, over 25% seen once, with more than 3% in the top ten. Specimen: blood. All receptors come from a girl aged 2-17 years with multiple sclerosis. The CDR3 runs from the conserved cysteine through the conserved F or W. Fields, in order: J gene, V gene, CDR3 protein.

J gene: TRBJ2-7
V gene: TRBV6-6
CDR3 protein: CASSSFGTSGSYEQYF

J gene: TRBJ2-3
V gene: TRBV2
CDR3 protein: CASHLSRPDLTDTQYF

J gene: TRBJ1-4
V gene: TRBV6-1
CDR3 protein: CASSQGRKRFF

J gene: TRBJ2-7
V gene: TRBV12-3/TRBV12-4
CDR3 protein: CASAQAYEQYF

J gene: TRBJ2-7
V gene: TRBV12-3/TRBV12-4
CDR3 protein: CASSLKGYEQYF

J gene: TRBJ2-1
V gene: TRBV20-1
CDR3 protein: CSARSRDSYNEQFF

J gene: TRBJ1-2
V gene: TRBV3-1
CDR3 protein: CASSQDLAEYGYTF

J gene: TRBJ1-5
V gene: TRBV23-1
CDR3 protein: CASSQSPLGPRVRQPQHF

J gene: TRBJ2-5
V gene: TRBV5-1
CDR3 protein: CASSPLAGEETQYF

J gene: TRBJ1-2
V gene: TRBV15
CDR3 protein: CATSRGAGGYGYTF

J gene: TRBJ2-3
V gene: TRBV20-1
CDR3 protein: CSARGWRAGAGGDTQYF

J gene: TRBJ1-1
V gene: TRBV30
CDR3 protein: CAWSVVEGVGAGGRTEAFF

J gene: TRBJ2-6
V gene: TRBV20-1
CDR3 protein: CSARVSSGANVLTF

J gene: TRBJ1-3
V gene: TRBV15
CDR3 protein: CATSREVFGTSGNTIYF

J gene: TRBJ2-1
V gene: TRBV12-3/TRBV12-4
CDR3 protein: CASSLVRGPEGGSYNEQFF

J gene: TRBJ1-6
V gene: TRBV5-1
CDR3 protein: CASSMDGFNSPLHF

J gene: TRBJ1-5
V gene: TRBV28
CDR3 protein: CASSLFMTSRVASNQPQHF

J gene: TRBJ2-7
V gene: TRBV2
CDR3 protein: CASRITNEQYF

J gene: TRBJ2-3
V gene: TRBV20-1
CDR3 protein: CSGRRGRSARTDAQYF

J gene: TRBJ2-1
V gene: TRBV12-3/TRBV12-4
CDR3 protein: CASRGLAGVGNEQFF

J gene: TRBJ2-2
V gene: TRBV5-1
CDR3 protein: CASMMEANTGELFF

J gene: TRBJ2-1
V gene: TRBV25-1
CDR3 protein: CASSDGTGGGKFF

J gene: TRBJ2-1
V gene: TRBV20-1
CDR3 protein: CSTRDPGGSYNEQFF

J gene: TRBJ2-7
V gene: TRBV13
CDR3 protein: CASSLPGQSSYEQYF

J gene: TRBJ1-4
V gene: TRBV20-1
CDR3 protein: CSAVGQRGGEKLFF

J gene: TRBJ2-2
V gene: TRBV7-7
CDR3 protein: CASSLHTHRAKRNTGELFF

J gene: TRBJ2-7
V gene: TRBV5-1
CDR3 protein: CASSYSPGQGPYEQYF

J gene: TRBJ2-6
V gene: TRBV10-1
CDR3 protein: CASRGLSGANVLTF

J gene: TRBJ2-1
V gene: TRBV19
CDR3 protein: CASSIWGGNEQFF

J gene: TRBJ2-1
V gene: TRBV20-1
CDR3 protein: CSASPSRTSGIGNEQFF

J gene: TRBJ1-6
V gene: TRBV4-1
CDR3 protein: CASSQDGRRNSPLHF

J gene: TRBJ2-5
V gene: TRBV7-6
CDR3 protein: CASSLAAGAETQYF

J gene: TRBJ2-5
V gene: TRBV10-2
CDR3 protein: CASSRQYETETQYF

J gene: TRBJ1-4
V gene: TRBV7-9
CDR3 protein: CASSSLQGSGEKLFF

J gene: TRBJ2-1
V gene: TRBV7-2
CDR3 protein: CASSLVLNSYNEQFF

J gene: TRBJ2-7
V gene: TRBV5-1
CDR3 protein: CASGSLEGSSYEQYF

J gene: TRBJ1-4
V gene: TRBV6-4
CDR3 protein: CASSDGRTEKLFF

J gene: TRBJ2-1
V gene: TRBV29-1
CDR3 protein: CSAEGQGGNEQFF

J gene: TRBJ2-3
V gene: TRBV3-1
CDR3 protein: CASSHLAGVTDAQYF

J gene: TRBJ2-5
V gene: TRBV5-1
CDR3 protein: CASSPGTRQETQYF

J gene: TRBJ2-3
V gene: TRBV5-1
CDR3 protein: CASSPTSVSTDTQYF

J gene: TRBJ2-7
V gene: TRBV4-2
CDR3 protein: CASSQDWANYEQYF

J gene: TRBJ2-2
V gene: TRBV5-1
CDR3 protein: CASSMLTGELFF

J gene: TRBJ2-7
V gene: TRBV5-1
CDR3 protein: CASSLVAGGGEQYF

J gene: TRBJ2-3
V gene: TRBV5-1
CDR3 protein: CAGSPPSNRGDTQYF

J gene: TRBJ2-5
V gene: TRBV12-3/TRBV12-4
CDR3 protein: CASSLDGGRETQYF

J gene: TRBJ2-1
V gene: TRBV20-1
CDR3 protein: CSASDQRASYNEQFF

J gene: TRBJ2-3
V gene: TRBV7-3
CDR3 protein: CASSLGEASGGLTLRTDTQYF

J gene: TRBJ2-7
V gene: TRBV6-5
CDR3 protein: CASGRLNEQYF

J gene: TRBJ1-2
V gene: TRBV20-1
CDR3 protein: CSASPIRGSGCTF

J gene: TRBJ2-7
V gene: TRBV20-1
CDR3 protein: CSARGTGSPSYEQYF

J gene: TRBJ2-1
V gene: TRBV7-2
CDR3 protein: CASSQGLASGRQFF

J gene: TRBJ1-1
V gene: TRBV29-1
CDR3 protein: CSVEDGVNTEVFF

J gene: TRBJ2-1
V gene: TRBV12-3/TRBV12-4
CDR3 protein: CASSSLFRDEQFF

J gene: TRBJ2-3
V gene: TRBV25-1
CDR3 protein: CASSASGSTDTQYF

J gene: TRBJ2-1
V gene: TRBV20-1
CDR3 protein: CSARVGQSSYNEQFF

J gene: TRBJ2-1
V gene: TRBV20-1
CDR3 protein: CSAVSREVYNEQFF

J gene: TRBJ1-4
V gene: TRBV4-2
CDR3 protein: CASSQDEATNEKLFF

J gene: TRBJ2-4
V gene: TRBV5-1
CDR3 protein: CASSLADGGRHILYF

J gene: TRBJ1-4
V gene: TRBV28
CDR3 protein: CASTGGATNEKLFF